This TCR beta chain is from a study of shared clonotypes between healthy human individuals. Germline V lookup: CDR1 SGHRS, CDR2 YFSETQ. Losses at the gene ends were 6 bases for V and 4 bases for J; bases not matched to a gene: 7. CDR3 size: 14 residues. An assay was performed, and its level was deep. The data were produced by immunoSEQ multiplex PCR, yet TCRdb's version contains in-frame clones alone and is incomplete. Among about 2.5 million clones listed, 85% to 95% were seen once. The clonotype originates from a man between 18 and 29 years old in good health. Some clones in this sample may be carry-over from other donors' samples. The rearrangement uses TRBV5-1 and TRBJ1-2; 9 bases line up with TRBD1. The source material was naive CD4+ T cells from PBMCs. The subset denotes: CD45RA+ positively selected. CDR3 sequence (DNA): TGCGCCAGCAAAACCGGGACAGGGAGCTATGGCTACACCTTC. Encoded protein: CASKTGTGSYGYTF.